The T cell receptor (beta chain) under discussion was sequenced for a study of T cell repertoires in cytomegalovirus infection. Overall study: In the study, CMV epitopes included recently identified HLA-C-restricted and well-studied HLA-B-restricted ones. Study-level results: There were HLA-C-restricted CMV-specific TCR beta clonotypes dominating the ex vivo response. People with CMV and the relevant HLA were identified by cumulative public TCR beta family frequency.

TCRdb re-analysed the reads in MiXCR, keeping a single row per CDR3 protein. The sample contains approximately 470,000 distinct CDR3 sequences, more than 40% of which appear only once. In the case of this clonotype: Its matching antigen is unknown.

Germline V gene sequence: CDR1 SEHNR, CDR2 FQNEAQ (reference sequence). Trimming at V came to 3 bases and at J to 5 bases, leaving 4 bases not matched to a gene. The CDR3 consists of 14 residues. The specimen was cultured PBMCs, collected from culture after CMV antigen stimulation. The chain links TRBV7-9 to TRBJ2-5, with 9 bases lining up with TRBD2. This TCR was sampled from a human donor in good health (CMV status not recorded). Some clones in this sample may be carry-over from other donors' samples. The chain's CDR3 is CASSLGGLAETQYF. The CDR3 coding sequence is TGTGCCAGCAGCTTGGGGGGACTAGCCGAGACCCAGTACTTC.